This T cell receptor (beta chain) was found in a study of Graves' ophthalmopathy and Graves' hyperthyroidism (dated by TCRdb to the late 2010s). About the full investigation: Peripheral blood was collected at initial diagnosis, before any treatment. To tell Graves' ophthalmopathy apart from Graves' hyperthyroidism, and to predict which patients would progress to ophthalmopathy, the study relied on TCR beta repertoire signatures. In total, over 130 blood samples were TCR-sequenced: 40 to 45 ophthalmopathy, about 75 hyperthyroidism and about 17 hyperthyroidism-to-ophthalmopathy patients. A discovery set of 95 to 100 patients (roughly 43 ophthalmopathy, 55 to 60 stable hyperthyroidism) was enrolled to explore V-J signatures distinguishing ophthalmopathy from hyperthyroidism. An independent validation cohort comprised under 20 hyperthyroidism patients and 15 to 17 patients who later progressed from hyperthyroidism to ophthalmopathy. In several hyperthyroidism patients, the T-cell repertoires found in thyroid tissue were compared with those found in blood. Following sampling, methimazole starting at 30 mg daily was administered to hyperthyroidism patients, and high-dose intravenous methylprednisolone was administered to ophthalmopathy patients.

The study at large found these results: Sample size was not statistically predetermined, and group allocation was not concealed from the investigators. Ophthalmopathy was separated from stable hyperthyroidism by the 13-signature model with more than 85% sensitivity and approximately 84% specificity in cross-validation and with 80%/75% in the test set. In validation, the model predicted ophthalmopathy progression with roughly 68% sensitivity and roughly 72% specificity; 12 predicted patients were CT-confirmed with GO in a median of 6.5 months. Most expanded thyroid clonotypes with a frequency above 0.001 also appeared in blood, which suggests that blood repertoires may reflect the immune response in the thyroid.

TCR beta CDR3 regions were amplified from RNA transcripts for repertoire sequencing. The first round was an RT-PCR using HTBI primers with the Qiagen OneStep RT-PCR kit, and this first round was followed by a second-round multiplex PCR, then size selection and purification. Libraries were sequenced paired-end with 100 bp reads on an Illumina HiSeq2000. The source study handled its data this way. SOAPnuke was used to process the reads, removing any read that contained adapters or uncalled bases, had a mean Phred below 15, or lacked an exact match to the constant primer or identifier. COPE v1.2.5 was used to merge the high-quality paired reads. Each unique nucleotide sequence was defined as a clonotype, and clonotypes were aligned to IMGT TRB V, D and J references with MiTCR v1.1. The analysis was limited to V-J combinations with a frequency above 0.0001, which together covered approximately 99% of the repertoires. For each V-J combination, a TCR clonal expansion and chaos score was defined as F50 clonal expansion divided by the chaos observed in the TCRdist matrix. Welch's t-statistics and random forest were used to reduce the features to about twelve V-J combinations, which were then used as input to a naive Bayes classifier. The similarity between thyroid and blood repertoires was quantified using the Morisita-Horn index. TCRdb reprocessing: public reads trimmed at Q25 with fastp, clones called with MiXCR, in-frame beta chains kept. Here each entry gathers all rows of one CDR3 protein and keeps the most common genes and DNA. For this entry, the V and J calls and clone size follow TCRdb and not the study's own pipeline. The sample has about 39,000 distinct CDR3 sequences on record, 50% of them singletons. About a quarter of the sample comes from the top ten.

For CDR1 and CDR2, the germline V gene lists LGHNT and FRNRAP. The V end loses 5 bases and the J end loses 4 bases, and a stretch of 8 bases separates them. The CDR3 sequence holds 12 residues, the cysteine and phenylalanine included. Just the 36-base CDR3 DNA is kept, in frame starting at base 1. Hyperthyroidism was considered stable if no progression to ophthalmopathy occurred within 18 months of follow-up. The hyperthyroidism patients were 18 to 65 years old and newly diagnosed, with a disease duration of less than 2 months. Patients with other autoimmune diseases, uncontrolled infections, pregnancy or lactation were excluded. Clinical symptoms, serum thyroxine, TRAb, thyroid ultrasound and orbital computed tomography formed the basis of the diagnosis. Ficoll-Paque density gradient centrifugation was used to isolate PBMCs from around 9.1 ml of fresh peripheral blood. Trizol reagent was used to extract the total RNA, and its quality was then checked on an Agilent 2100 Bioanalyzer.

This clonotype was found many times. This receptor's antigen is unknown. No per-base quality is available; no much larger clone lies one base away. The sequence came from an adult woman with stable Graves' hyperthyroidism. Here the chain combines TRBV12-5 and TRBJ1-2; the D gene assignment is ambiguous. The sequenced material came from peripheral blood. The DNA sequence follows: TGTGCTAGTGGTCGTAAGTTCTATGGCTACACCTTC. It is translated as CASGRKFYGYTF.